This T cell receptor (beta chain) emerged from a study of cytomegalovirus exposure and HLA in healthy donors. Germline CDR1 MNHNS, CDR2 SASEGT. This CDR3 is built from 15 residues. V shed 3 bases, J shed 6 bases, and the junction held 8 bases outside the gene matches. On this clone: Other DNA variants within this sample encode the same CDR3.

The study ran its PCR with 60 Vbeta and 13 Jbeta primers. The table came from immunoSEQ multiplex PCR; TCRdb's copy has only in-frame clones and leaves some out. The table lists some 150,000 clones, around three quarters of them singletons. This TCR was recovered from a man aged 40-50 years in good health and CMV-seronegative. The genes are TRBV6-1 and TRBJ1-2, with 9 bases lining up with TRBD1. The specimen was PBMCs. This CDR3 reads CASSEVHRGRNGYTF. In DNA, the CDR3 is TGTGCCAGCAGTGAGGTACACAGGGGGCGGAATGGCTACACCTTC.